These T cell receptor beta chains were read from a single sample in a study of persistence of HIV-infected CD4 T cells. TCRdb keeps only in-frame clones here, not all; method: immunoSEQ multiplex PCR. The sample records about 46,000 clones, approximately 90% being singletons. What these receptors recognize is not known. Here the sequenced sample was CD4+ T cells sorted from PBMCs after approximately 19-hour stimulation, taken from a patient who received antiretroviral therapy. The receptors shown here come from an adult woman with HIV who was CMV-seropositive. Both conserved end residues are trimmed from each CDR3. Each record gives: V gene, CDR3 length, J gene, CDR3 protein.

>TRBV6-6|11|TRBJ1-2
ASSTGTSYGYT
>TRBV21-1|12|TRBJ2-7
ASSKGPSEGEQY
>TRBV4-3|12|TRBJ1-1
ASSPQGRNTEAF
>TRBV12-5|10|TRBJ1-2
ASGLDNKGYT
>TRBV4-1|12|TRBJ2-7
ASSQESYSYEQY
>TRBV6-6|12|TRBJ2-7
ASSYGGTAYEQY
>TRBV10-3|13|TRBJ1-5
AISESTQGDQPQH
>TRBV7-8|14|TRBJ1-5
ASSLRSGRGIQPQH
>TRBV15|15|TRBJ1-2
ATSRGRGTGGSQGYT
>TRBV5-4|12|TRBJ2-1
ASSRGGTNNEQF
>TRBV3-1/TRBV3-2|15|TRBJ2-7
ASSQVPLEGARYEQY
>TRBV5-4|17|TRBJ2-6
ASSSPPQGPPGGANVLT
>TRBV28|12|TRBJ1-4
ASSLVGANEKLF
>TRBV18|15|TRBJ1-1
ASSPLARGWSNTEAF
>TRBV18|12|TRBJ2-7
ASSPGGSGYEQY
>TRBV10-3|12|TRBJ2-2
AISEGPNTGELF
>TRBV5-6|10|TRBJ2-7
ASSLAAYEQY
>TRBV12-3/TRBV12-4|10|TRBJ2-3
ASRRGEDTQY
>TRBV2|12|TRBJ2-4
ASSDSIAKNIQY
>TRBV7-9|13|TRBJ1-1
ASSPQGGVGAEAF
>TRBV5-1|12|TRBJ1-1
ASLSGDSITEAF
>TRBV27|13|TRBJ2-7
ASSPILGPFIAQY
>TRBV2|13|TRBJ1-6
ASSGRGAFDSPLH
>TRBV3-1/TRBV3-2|14|TRBJ2-5
ASSPWGTGKGETQY
>TRBV21-1|10|TRBJ1-1
ASSTKDTEAF
>TRBV4-1|13|TRBJ2-7
ASSLYGQGSYEQY
>TRBV28|11|TRBJ2-7
ASRYMGSYEQY
>TRBV5-6|12|TRBJ1-3
ASSPGTGDSTIY
>TRBV11-3|11|TRBJ1-6
ASSFGGSSPLH
>TRBV3-1/TRBV3-2|10|TRBJ1-2
ASSQGRHGYT
>TRBV12-3/TRBV12-4|9|TRBJ1-1
ASTLRREAF
>TRBV5-4|13|TRBJ2-2
ASSSGQGSTGELF
>TRBV5-6|14|TRBJ1-4
ASSLTGLATNEKLF
>TRBV23-1|12|TRBJ1-2
ASSQLTVNYGYT
>TRBV28|12|TRBJ2-7
ASSLPQRGYEQY
>TRBV9|12|TRBJ2-7
ASSPKTASYEQY
>TRBV18|13|TRBJ2-3
ASSPTDTTTDTQY
>TRBV12-3/TRBV12-4|11|TRBJ1-2
ASSLRRLYGYT
>TRBV4-1|12|TRBJ2-1
ASSHMTVPPEQF
>TRBV28|11|TRBJ1-2
ASSSGKGYGYT
>TRBV6-5|12|TRBJ1-1
ASRGQGIHTEAF
>TRBV5-6|13|TRBJ1-2
ASSLGTGNAGGYT
>TRBV9|13|TRBJ1-2
ASSVTQGARYGYT
>TRBV7-6|13|TRBJ2-2
ASSGRGASTGELF
>TRBV28|13|TRBJ1-5
ASSPSSGPRQPQH
>TRBV29-1|13|TRBJ2-7
SVSFPGTVYYEQY
>TRBV5-6|14|TRBJ2-2
ASSLGRLGDTGELF
>TRBV11-3|13|TRBJ2-3
ASSIQTPSTDTQY
>TRBV11-3|13|TRBJ1-1
ASRSRRSAGTEAF
>TRBV29-1|8|TRBJ2-7
SVKGDEQY
>TRBV19|12|TRBJ2-1
ASKDWDRSNEQF
>TRBV3-1/TRBV3-2|15|TRBJ1-3
ASRPGTGALSGNTIY
>TRBV9|13|TRBJ2-1
ASSTRDRVYNEQF